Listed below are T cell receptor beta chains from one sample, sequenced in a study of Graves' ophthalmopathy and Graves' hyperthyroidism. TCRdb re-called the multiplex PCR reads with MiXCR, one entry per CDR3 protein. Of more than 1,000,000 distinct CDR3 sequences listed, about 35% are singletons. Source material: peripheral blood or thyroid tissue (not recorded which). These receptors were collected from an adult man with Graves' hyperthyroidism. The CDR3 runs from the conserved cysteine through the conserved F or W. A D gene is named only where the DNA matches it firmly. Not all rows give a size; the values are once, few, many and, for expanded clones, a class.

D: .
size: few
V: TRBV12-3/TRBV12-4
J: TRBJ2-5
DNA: TGTGCCAGCAGTGCGGTCGGGGGTACGAAGACCCAGTACTTC
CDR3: CASSAVGGTKTQYF

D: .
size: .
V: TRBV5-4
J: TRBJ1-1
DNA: TGTGCCAGCAGCTTTAAGGGTCCGAACACTGAAGCTTTCTTT
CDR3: CASSFKGPNTEAFF

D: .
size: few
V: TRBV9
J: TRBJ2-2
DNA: TGTGCCAGCAGCGTAGAGAAGGGATCTGGGGAGCTGTTTTTT
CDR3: CASSVEKGSGELFF

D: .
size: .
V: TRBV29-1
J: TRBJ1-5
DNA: TGCAGCGTTGAAGCGGGCAGGGGTCAGCCCCAGCATTTT
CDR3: CSVEAGRGQPQHF

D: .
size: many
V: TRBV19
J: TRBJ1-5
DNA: TGTGCCAGTAGTATAGGGCAGGGTCGCAATCAGCCCCAGCATTTT
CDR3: CASSIGQGRNQPQHF

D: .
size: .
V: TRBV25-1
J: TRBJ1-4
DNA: TGTGCCAGCAGTGAATCGGGACCCTTGCCCGAGGAAAAACTGTTTTTT
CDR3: CASSESGPLPEEKLFF

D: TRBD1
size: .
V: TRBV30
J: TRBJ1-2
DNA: TGTGCCTGGAGTCCCGGGACAGGGATTATCTATGGCTACACCTTC
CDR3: CAWSPGTGIIYGYTF

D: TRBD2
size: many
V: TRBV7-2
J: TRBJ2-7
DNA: TGTGCCAGCAGCCCGGGGACTAGCAGGGGCGAGCAGTACTTC
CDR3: CASSPGTSRGEQYF

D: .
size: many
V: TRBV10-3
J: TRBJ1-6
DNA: TGTGCCATCAGTAGGGAATCCCTCGGGGACGGATCACCCCTCCACTTT
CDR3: CAISRESLGDGSPLHF

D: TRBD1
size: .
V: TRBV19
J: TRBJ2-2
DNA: TGTGCCAGTCTCAGGTCAGGGGGAATTATTTTCACCGGGGAGCTGTTTTTT
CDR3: CASLRSGGIIFTGELFF

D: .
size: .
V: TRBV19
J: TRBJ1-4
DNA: TGTGCCAGTAGTATCGGGTCGGGACTTAATGAAAAACTGTTTTTT
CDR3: CASSIGSGLNEKLFF

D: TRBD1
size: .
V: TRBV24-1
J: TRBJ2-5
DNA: TGTGCCCCGGGACAGCAAGAGACCCAGTACTTC
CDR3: CAPGQQETQYF

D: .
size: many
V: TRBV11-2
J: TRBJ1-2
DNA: TGTGCCAGCAGCTTTACAGACTATGGCTACACCTTC
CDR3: CASSFTDYGYTF

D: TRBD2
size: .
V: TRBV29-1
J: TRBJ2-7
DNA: TGCAGCGTGTCTTCCTCGGGGACTAGGGGTGAGCAGTACTTC
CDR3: CSVSSSGTRGEQYF

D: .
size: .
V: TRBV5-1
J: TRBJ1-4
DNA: TGCGCCAGCAGCCCCGGACCGGAAGAAAAACTGTTTTTT
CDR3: CASSPGPEEKLFF

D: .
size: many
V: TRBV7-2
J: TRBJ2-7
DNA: TGTGCCAGCAGCTTCTCCGCCCGGGAGCAGTACTTC
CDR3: CASSFSAREQYF

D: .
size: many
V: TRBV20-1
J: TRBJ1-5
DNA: TGCAGTGCTAGAGACATCTCCGGACAAGGGAAAGCGGACCAGCCCCAGCATTTT
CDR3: CSARDISGQGKADQPQHF

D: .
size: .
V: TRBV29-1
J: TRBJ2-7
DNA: TGCAGCGTGTCCCCGGGGAGCGGTTACTACGAGCAGTACTTC
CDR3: CSVSPGSGYYEQYF

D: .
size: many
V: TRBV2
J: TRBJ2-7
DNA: TGTGCCAGCAGTGCCAGTCGATACGAGCAGTACTTC
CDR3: CASSASRYEQYF

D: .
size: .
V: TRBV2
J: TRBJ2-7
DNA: TGTGCCAGCGGGATCAAGCGCGAGCAGTACTTC
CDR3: CASGIKREQYF

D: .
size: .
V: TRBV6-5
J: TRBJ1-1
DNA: TGTGCCAGCAGTTACTCGGAAGGGGCTGAAGCTTTCTTT
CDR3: CASSYSEGAEAFF

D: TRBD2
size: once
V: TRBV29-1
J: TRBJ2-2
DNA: TGCAGCTCGACATATGCGGGGGGCGTCACCGGGGAGCTGTTTTTT
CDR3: CSSTYAGGVTGELFF

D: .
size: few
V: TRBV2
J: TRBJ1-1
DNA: TGTGCCAGCAGTTACAGCCCCGGACAGCTTGAGGACACTGAAGCTTTCTTT
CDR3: CASSYSPGQLEDTEAFF

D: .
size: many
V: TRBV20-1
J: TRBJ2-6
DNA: TGCAGTGCTAGAGGACGGTATGATGGGGCCAACGTCCTGACTTTC
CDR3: CSARGRYDGANVLTF

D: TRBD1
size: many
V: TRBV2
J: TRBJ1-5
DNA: TGTGCCAGCAGGGACGACAGGGGCAATCAGCCCCAGCATTTT
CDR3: CASRDDRGNQPQHF

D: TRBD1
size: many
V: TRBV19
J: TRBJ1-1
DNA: TGTGCCAGTATGCGGTCGGACAGGGTTAACACTGAAGCTTTCTTT
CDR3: CASMRSDRVNTEAFF

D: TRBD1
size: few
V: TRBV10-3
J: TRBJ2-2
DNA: TGTGCCATCAGTGGACAGGGGACGCCCCAAATCAACACCGGGGAGCTGTTTTTT
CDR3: CAISGQGTPQINTGELFF

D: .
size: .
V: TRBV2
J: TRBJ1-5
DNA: TGTGCTAGAGTATTCGGGCAGAGTAGCAATCAGCCCCAGCATTTT
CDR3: CARVFGQSSNQPQHF

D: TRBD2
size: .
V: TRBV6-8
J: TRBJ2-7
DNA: TGTGCCAGCGAACCGGGACTAGCGGGAGGGCGTCAGCAGTACTTC
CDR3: CASEPGLAGGRQQYF

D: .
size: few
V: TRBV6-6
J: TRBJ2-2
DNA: TGTGCCAGCAGTTACCGGAGGGAGCTGTTTTTT
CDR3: CASSYRRELFF

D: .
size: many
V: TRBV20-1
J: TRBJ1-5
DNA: TGCAGTGCTAGAGGCATAAATAGCAATCAGCCCCAGCATTTT
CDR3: CSARGINSNQPQHF

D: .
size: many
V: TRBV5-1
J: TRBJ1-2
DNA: TGCGCCAGCAGCTTGGGGGCCCGGACTAACTATGGCTACACCTTC
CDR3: CASSLGARTNYGYTF

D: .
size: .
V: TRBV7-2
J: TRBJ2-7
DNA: TGTGCCAGCAGCGACCGCCCTGGGGAGCAGTACTTC
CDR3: CASSDRPGEQYF

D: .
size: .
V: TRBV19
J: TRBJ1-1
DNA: TGTGCCAGTAGTAAATCCATGAACACTGAAGCTTTCTTT
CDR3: CASSKSMNTEAFF

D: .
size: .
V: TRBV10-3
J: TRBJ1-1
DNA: TGTGCCATCGCGCAGGGACACTCGAACACTGAAGCTTTCTTT
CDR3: CAIAQGHSNTEAFF

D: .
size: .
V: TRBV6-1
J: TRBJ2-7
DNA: TGTGCCAGCACCGAGAAGCCTTACTACGAGCAGTACTTC
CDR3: CASTEKPYYEQYF

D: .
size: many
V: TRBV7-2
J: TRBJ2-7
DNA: TGTGCCAGCAGTTTTAGACAGTTTTCATACGAGCAGTACTTC
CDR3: CASSFRQFSYEQYF

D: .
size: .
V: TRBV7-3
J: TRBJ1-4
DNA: TGTGCCAGCAGCTTAAACAGGCCCACAACCGGAAAACTGTTTTTT
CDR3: CASSLNRPTTGKLFF

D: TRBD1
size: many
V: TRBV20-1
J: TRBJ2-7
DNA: TGCAGTGCTAGTACAGGGGTGGGCTACGAGCAGTACTTC
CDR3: CSASTGVGYEQYF

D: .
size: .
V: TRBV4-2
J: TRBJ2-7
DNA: TGTGCCAGCAGCCAAGCTCGGGGGGCGATTGGCGAGCAGTACTTC
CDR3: CASSQARGAIGEQYF

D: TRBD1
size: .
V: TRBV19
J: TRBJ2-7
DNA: TGTGCCAGTAGTATGCAGGGGGCTTACGAGCAGTACTTC
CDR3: CASSMQGAYEQYF

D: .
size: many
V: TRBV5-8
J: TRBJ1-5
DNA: TGTGCCAGCAGCGCTCTCAGGGATCAGCCCCAGCATTTT
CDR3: CASSALRDQPQHF

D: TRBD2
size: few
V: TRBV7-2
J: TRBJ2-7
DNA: TGTGCCAGCACCCCTTGGACTAGCGGGAGTTACGAGCAGTACTTC
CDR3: CASTPWTSGSYEQYF

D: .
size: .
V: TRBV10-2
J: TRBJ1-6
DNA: TGCGCCAGCAGTGAGAGAGGGAGTAATAATTCACCCCTCCACTTT
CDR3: CASSERGSNNSPLHF